This T cell receptor beta chain stems from a study of OX40 agonist ivuxolimab in advanced cancers. The CDR3 length is 14 residues. Germline trimming cut 3 bases from V and 0 bases from J; bases unmatched to any gene: 2. Germline V gives CDR1 SGHTS, CDR2 YDEGEE. The data were produced by immunoSEQ multiplex PCR, yet TCRdb's version contains in-frame clones alone and is incomplete. The repertoire holds tens of thousands of clones, with roughly 89% as singletons. This receptor was identified in an adult with an advanced solid tumor such as melanoma, head and neck, liver or kidney cancer. The chain links TRBV5-8 to TRBJ2-7; 8 bases line up with TRBD1. The source material was CD4+ or CD8+ T cells sorted from blood, sampled in a trial of the OX40 agonist ivuxolimab. CDR3 amino acids: CASSSGTGSYEQYF. The CDR3 region has the DNA TGTGCCAGCAGCTCCGGGACAGGCTCCTACGAGCAGTACTTC.